A single TCR beta chain is shown here with its context. At one end the junction does not follow the germline gene, possibly because of a read error. These data come from a study of blood T cells in healthy people across ages. A J-beta primer mix and a sample-barcoded 5' primer were used in a second PCR of roughly 6 to 11 cycles. TCRdb itself ran the 5' RACE reads through MiXCR, one entry per CDR3 protein. The data hold around 2 million distinct CDR3 sequences, with around 40% observed a single time. The sequence derives from a human donor in good health. Sequencing used blood.

The CDR3 nucleotides are TGTGTCAGCGATGGGATGGGAGGGGCTGTAGATACGCAGTATTTT. Its translation is CVSDGMGGAVDTQYF. V is TRBV7-9 and J is TRBJ2-3; 7 bases are a match to TRBD2. This CDR3 spans 15 amino acids. Germline V CDR1 and CDR2: SEHNR, FQNEAQ (reference sequence). The full variable domain, rest sourced from reference TRBV7-9 and TRBJ2-3, is DTGVSQNPRHKITKRGQNVTFRCDPISEHNRLYWYRQTLGQGPEFLTYFQNEAQLEKSRLLSDRFSAERPKGSFSTLEIQRTEQGDSAMYLCVSDGMGGAVDTQYFGPGTRLTVL.